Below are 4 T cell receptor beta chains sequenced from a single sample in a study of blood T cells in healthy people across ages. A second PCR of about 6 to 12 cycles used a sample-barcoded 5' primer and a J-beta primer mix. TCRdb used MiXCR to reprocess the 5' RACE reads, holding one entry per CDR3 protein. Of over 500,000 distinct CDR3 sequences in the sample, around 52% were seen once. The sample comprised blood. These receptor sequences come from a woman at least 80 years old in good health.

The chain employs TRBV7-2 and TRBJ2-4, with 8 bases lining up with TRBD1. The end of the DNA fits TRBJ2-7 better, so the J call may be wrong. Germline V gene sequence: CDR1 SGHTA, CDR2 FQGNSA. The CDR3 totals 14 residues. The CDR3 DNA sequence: TGTGCCAGCAGTTCACCGGGACAGGCCTACGAGCAGTACTTC. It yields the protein CASSSPGQAYEQYF.

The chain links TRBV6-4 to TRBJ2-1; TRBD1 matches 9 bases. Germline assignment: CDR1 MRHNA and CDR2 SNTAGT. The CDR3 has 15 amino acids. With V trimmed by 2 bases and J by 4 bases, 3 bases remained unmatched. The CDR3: CASSDATGGYNEQFF. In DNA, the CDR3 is TGTGCCAGCAGTGACGCGACAGGGGGTTACAATGAGCAGTTCTTC.

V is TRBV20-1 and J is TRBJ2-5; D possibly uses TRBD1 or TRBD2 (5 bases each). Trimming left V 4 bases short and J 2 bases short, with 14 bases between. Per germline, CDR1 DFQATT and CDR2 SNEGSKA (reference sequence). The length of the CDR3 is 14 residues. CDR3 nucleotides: TGCAGTGCTATCCACGGGACCATACAAGAGACCCAGTACTTC. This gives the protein CSAIHGTIQETQYF.

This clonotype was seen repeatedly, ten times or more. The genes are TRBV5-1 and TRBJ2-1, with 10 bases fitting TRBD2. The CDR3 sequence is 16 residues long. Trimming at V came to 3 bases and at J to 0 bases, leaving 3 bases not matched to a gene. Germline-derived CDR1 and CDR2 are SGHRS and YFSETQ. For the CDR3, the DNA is TGCGCCAGCAGCTGGGGGACTAGCGCCTCCTACAATGAGCAGTTCTTC. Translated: CASSWGTSASYNEQFF.